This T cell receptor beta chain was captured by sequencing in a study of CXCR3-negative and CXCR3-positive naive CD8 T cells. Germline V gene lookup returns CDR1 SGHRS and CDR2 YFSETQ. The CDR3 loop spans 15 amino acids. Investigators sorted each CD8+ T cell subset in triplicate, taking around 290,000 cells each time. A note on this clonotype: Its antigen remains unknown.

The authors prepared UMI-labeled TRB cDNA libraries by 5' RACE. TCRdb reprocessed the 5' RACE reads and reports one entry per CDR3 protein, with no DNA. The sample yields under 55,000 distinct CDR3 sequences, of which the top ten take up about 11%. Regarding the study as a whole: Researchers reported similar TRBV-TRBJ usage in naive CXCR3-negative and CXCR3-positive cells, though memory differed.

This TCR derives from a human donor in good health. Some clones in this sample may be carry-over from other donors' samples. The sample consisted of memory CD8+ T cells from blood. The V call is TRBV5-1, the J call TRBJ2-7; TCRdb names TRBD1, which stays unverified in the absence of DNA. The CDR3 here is CASSSFGGPSYEQYF.